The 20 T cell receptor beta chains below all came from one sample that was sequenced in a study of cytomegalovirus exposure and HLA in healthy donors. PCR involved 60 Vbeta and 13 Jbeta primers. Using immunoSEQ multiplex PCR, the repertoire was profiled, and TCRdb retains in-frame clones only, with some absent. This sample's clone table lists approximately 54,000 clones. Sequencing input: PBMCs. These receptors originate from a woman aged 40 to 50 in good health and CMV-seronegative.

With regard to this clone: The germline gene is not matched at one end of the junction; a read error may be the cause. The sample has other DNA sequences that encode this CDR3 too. The CDR3 DNA reads TGTGCCAGCAGACCACAGGGGGATAATTCACCCCTACACTTT. It translates to CASRPQGDNSPLHF. The chain links TRBV7-9 to TRBJ1-6; 8 bases align to TRBD1. The CDR3 extends over 14 amino acids. Per germline, CDR1 SEHNR and CDR2 FQNEAQ (reference sequence).

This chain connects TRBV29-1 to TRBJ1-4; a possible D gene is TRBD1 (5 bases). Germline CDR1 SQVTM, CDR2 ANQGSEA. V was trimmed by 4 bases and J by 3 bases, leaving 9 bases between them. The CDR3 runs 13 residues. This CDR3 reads CSVAQTANEKLFF. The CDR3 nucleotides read TGCAGCGTTGCTCAGACAGCTAATGAAAAACTGTTTTTT.

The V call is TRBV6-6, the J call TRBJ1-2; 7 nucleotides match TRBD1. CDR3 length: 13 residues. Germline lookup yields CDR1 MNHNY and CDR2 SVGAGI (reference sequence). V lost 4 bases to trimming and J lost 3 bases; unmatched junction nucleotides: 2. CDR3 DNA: TGTGCCAGCAGTTCCCAGGGGGACTATGGCTACACCTTC. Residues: CASSSQGDYGYTF.

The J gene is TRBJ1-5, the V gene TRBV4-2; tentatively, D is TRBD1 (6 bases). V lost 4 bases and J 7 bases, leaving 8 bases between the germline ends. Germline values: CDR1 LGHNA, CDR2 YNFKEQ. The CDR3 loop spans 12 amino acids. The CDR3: CASSRGGQPQHF. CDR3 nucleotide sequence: TGTGCCAGCAGCCGGGGGGGCCAGCCCCAGCATTTT.

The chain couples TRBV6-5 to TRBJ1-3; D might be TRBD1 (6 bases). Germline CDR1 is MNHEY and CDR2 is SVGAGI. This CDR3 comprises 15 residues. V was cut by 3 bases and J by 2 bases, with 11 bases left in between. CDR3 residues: CASSYGGGTGNTIYF. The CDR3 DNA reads TGTGCCAGCAGTTATGGGGGGGGCACTGGAAACACCATATATTTT.

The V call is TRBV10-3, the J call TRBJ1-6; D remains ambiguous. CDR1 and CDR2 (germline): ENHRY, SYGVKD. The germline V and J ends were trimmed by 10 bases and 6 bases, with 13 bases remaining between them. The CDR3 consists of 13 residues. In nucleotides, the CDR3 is TGTGCCACGACCGCTGGGAGTAATTCACCCCTCCACTTT. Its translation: CATTAGSNSPLHF.

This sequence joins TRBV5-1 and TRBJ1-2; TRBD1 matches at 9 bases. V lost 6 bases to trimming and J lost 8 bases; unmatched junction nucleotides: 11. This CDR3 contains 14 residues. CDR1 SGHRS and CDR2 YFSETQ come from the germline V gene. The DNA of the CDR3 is TGCGCCAGCACGGCGGACAGGGGATCAGGCGGCTACACCTTC. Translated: CASTADRGSGGYTF.

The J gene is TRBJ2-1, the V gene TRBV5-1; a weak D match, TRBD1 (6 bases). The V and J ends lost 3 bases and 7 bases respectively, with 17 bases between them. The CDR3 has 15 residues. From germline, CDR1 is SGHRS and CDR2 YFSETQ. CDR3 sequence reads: CASSWAPGQRNEQFF. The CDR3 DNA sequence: TGCGCCAGCAGCTGGGCCCCGGGACAAAGGAATGAGCAGTTCTTC.

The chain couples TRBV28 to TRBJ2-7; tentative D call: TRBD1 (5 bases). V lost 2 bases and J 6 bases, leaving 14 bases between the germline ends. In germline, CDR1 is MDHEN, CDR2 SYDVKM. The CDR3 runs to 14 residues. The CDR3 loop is CASSLGQGPLEQYF. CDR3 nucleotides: TGTGCCAGCAGTTTAGGGCAGGGCCCTCTCGAGCAGTACTTC.

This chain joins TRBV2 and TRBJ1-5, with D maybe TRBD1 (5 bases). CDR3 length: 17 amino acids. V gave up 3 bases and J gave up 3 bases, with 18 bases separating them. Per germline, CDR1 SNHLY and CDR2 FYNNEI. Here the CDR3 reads CASSDSGTLTINQPQHF. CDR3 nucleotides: TGTGCCAGCAGTGATTCGGGGACTCTTACGATCAATCAGCCCCAGCATTTT.

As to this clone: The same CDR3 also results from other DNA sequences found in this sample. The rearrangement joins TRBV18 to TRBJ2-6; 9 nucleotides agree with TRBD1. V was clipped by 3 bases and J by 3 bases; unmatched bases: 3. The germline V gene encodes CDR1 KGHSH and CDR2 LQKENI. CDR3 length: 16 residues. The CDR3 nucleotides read TGTGCCAGCTCACCGGGACAGGGCTTTGGGGCCAACGTCCTGACTTTC. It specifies CASSPGQGFGANVLTF.

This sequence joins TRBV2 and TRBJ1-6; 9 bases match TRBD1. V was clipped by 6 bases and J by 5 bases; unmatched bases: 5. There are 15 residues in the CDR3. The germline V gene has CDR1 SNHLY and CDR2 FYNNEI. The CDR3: CASSTGGVHNSPLHF. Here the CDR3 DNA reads TGTGCCAGCAGCACAGGGGGCGTACATAATTCACCCCTCCACTTT. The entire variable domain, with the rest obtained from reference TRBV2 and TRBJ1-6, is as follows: EPEVTQTPSHQVTQMGQEVILRCVPISNHLYFYWYRQILGQKVEFLVSFYNNEISEKSEIFDDQFSVERPDGSNFTLKIRSTKLEDSAMYFCASSTGGVHNSPLHFGNGTRLTVT.

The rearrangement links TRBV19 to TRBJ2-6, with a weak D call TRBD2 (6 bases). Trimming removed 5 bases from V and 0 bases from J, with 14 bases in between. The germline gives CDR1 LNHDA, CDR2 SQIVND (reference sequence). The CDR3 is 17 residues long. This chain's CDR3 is CASSPRDLGSGANVLTF. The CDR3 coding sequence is TGTGCCAGTAGTCCCCGGGACTTAGGCTCTGGGGCCAACGTCCTGACTTTC.

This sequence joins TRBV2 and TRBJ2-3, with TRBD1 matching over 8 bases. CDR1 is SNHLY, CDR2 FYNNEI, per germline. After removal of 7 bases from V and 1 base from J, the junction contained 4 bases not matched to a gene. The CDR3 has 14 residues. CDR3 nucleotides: TGTGCCAGCACCCCGGACAGGGGCACAGATACGCAGTATTTT. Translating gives CASTPDRGTDTQYF.

The DNA of the CDR3 is TGTGCCAGCAGCGTAGAGGCGGGACCGAACACCGGGGAGCTGTTTTTT. Translating gives CASSVEAGPNTGELFF. This chain connects TRBV9 to TRBJ2-2, with a tentative D call TRBD2 (6 bases). CDR1 and CDR2 from the germline V gene are SGDLS and YYNGEE. V lost 0 bases and J lost 0, with 9 bases in between. The CDR3 is 16 residues long. The complete variable domain, with remaining parts taken from reference TRBV9 and TRBJ2-2, reads DSGVTQTPKHLITATGQRVTLRCSPRSGDLSVYWYQQSLDQGLQFLIQYYNGEERAKGNILERFSAQQFPDLHSELNLSSLELGDSALYFCASSVEAGPNTGELFFGEGSRLTVL.

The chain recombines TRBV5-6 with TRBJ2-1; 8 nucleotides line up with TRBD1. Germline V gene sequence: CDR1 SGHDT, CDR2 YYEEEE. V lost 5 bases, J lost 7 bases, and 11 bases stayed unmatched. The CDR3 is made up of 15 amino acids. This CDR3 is CASSYADRVWNEQFF. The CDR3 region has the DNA TGTGCCAGCAGTTATGCGGACAGGGTATGGAATGAGCAGTTCTTC.

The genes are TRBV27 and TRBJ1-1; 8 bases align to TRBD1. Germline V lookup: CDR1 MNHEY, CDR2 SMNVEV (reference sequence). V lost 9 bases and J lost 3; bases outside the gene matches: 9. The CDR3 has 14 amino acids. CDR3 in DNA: TGTGCCAGTAGATCCGGACAGGGCTACACTGAAGCTTTCTTT. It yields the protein CASRSGQGYTEAFF.

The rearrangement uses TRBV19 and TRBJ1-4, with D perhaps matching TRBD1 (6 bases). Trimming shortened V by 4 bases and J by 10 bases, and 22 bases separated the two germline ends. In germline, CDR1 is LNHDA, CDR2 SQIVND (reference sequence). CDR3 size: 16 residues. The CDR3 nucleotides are TGTGCCAGTAGTAACCGAAACAGGGAGGGTATGGTAAAACTGTTTTTT. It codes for CASSNRNREGMVKLFF.

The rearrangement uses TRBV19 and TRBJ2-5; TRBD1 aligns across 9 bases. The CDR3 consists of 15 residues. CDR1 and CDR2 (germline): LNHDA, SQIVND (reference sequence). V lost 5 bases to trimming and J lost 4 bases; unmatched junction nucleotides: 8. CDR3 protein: CASSPTGTGLETQYF. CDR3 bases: TGTGCCAGTAGTCCCACCGGGACAGGGCTAGAGACCCAGTACTTC.

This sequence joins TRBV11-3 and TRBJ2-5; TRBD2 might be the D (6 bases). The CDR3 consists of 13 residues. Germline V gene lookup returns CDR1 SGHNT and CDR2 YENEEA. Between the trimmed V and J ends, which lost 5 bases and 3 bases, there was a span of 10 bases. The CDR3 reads CASSRGEEETQYF. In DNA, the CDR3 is TGTGCCAGCAGCCGAGGGGAGGAAGAGACCCAGTACTTC. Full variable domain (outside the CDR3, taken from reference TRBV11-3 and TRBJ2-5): EAGVVQSPRYKIIEKKQPVAFWCNPISGHNTLYWYLQNLGQGPELLIRYENEEAVDDSQLPKDRFSAERLKGVDSTLKIQPAELGDSAVYLCASSRGEEETQYFGPGTRLLVL.